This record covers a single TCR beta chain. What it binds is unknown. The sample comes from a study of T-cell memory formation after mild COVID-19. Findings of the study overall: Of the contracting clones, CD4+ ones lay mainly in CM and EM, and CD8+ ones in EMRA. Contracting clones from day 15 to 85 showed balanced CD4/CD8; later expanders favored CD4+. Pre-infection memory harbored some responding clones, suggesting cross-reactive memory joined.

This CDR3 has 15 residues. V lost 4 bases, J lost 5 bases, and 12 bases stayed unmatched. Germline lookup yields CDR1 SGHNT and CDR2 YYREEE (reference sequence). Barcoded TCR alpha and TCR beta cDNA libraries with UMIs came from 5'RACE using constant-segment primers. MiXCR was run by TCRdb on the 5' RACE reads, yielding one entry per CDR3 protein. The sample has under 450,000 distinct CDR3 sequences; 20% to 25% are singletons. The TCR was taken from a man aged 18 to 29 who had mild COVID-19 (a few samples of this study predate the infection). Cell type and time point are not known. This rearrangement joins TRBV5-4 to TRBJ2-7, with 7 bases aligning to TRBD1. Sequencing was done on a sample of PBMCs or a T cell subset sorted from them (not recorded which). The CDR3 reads CASSPQTGIPHEQYF. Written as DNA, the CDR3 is TGTGCCAGCAGCCCACAGACAGGGATCCCTCACGAGCAGTACTTC. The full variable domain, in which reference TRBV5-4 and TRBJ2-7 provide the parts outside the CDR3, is ETGVTQSPTHLIKTRGQQVTLRCSSQSGHNTVSWYQQALGQGPQFIFQYYREEENGRGNFPPRFSGLQFPNYSSELNVNALELDDSALYLCASSPQTGIPHEQYFGPGTRLTVT.